A single sample gave rise to the 22 T cell receptor beta chains below, sequenced in a study of technical replicates of blood from a handful of donors. Sequencing used immunoSEQ multiplex PCR; TCRdb keeps in-frame clones, though not all of them. The repertoire holds about 81,000 clones, 95% seen once, with roughly 0.4% in the top ten. Sequencing was performed on T cells isolated from PBMCs. These receptors were obtained from a human donor in good health.

The chain links TRBV6-5 to TRBJ2-7, with 7 bases identical to TRBD2. CDR1 and CDR2 (germline): MNHEY, SVGAGI. The CDR3 totals 14 residues. V dropped 2 bases and J dropped 4; count of bases not matched to a gene: 5. The CDR3 sequence is CASSYAQGGYEQYF. The CDR3 DNA reads TGTGCCAGCAGTTACGCCCAGGGAGGGTACGAGCAGTACTTC.

The CDR3 reads CASRLTGGNSYNEQFF. In DNA form, the CDR3 reads TGTGCCAGCAGGTTAACGGGCGGGAATTCCTACAATGAGCAGTTCTTC. V and J are TRBV11-2 and TRBJ2-1, with D possibly matching TRBD2 (6 bases). Germline V gene data show CDR1 as SGHAT and CDR2 as FQNNGV. The CDR3 has 16 residues. Deletions cut 6 bases from V and 1 base from J, with 16 bases between.

The chain combines TRBV28 with TRBJ1-4, with TRBD1 matching over 8 bases. Germline CDR1 MDHEN, CDR2 SYDVKM. This CDR3 is built from 15 residues. Losses at the gene ends were 5 bases for V and 8 bases for J; bases not matched to a gene: 10. CDR3 nucleotides: TGTGCCAGCAGTATAGGACAGGGAGTTGGAGAAAAACTGTTTTTT. This sequence encodes CASSIGQGVGEKLFF.

The rearrangement links TRBV12-5 to TRBJ1-1; D gene ambiguous. The CDR3 loop spans 13 amino acids. Germline values: CDR1 LGHNT, CDR2 FRNRAP. Trimming took 6 bases from V and 0 from J, leaving 8 bases between them. CDR3 in amino acids: CASGPSMNTEAFF. DNA of the CDR3: TGTGCTAGTGGGCCGAGTATGAACACTGAAGCTTTCTTT. Full variable domain (rest looked up from reference TRBV12-5 and TRBJ1-1): DARVTQTPRHKVTEMGQEVTMRCQPILGHNTVFWYRQTMMQGLELLAYFRNRAPLDDSGMPKDRFSAEMPDATLATLKIQPSEPRDSAVYFCASGPSMNTEAFFGQGTRLTVV.

J is TRBJ1-2 and V is TRBV30; 9 bases are a match to TRBD1. The ends lost 1 base at V and 8 bases at J; junction bases unmatched: 5. From germline, CDR1 is GTSNPN and CDR2 SVGIG (reference sequence). CDR3 size: 13 residues. CDR3 bases: TGTGCCTGGAGTGCACAGGGGGCGCGGGGCTACACCTTC. Translated, it gives CAWSAQGARGYTF. The entire variable domain, with the rest obtained from reference TRBV30 and TRBJ1-2, is as follows: SQTIHQWPATLVQPVGSPLSLECTVEGTSNPNLYWYRQAAGRGLQLLFYSVGIGQISSEVPQNLSASRPQDRQFILSSKKLLLSDSGFYLCAWSAQGARGYTFGSGTRLTVV.

CDR3 region: CASSQTGLDSNQPQHF. In DNA form, the CDR3 reads TGTGCCAGCAGCCAGACAGGGTTAGATAGCAATCAGCCCCAGCATTTT. The chain recombines TRBV27 with TRBJ1-5, with TRBD1 identical over 7 bases. Germline assignment: CDR1 MNHEY and CDR2 SMNVEV (reference sequence). The V and J ends lost 6 bases and 0 bases, in that order; junction bases with no gene match: 8. The CDR3 covers 16 residues.

This rearrangement joins TRBV7-9 to TRBJ1-2; D call uncertain. Trimming removed 1 base from V and 4 bases from J, with 7 bases in between. Germline V gene lookup returns CDR1 SEHNR and CDR2 FQNEAQ (reference sequence). This CDR3 has 13 amino acids. The CDR3 loop reads CASSLDGLYGYTF. The CDR3 DNA reads as TGTGCCAGCAGCTTAGACGGACTCTATGGCTACACCTTC.

This chain connects TRBV29-1 to TRBJ2-1, with 8 bases fitting TRBD2. CDR1 is SQVTM and CDR2 is ANQGSEA in the germline V gene. The CDR3 is 13 amino acids. V lost 5 bases and J lost 7; bases outside the gene matches: 7. The CDR3 here is CSVLFGRGNEQFF. The DNA for the CDR3 is TGCAGCGTTCTCTTCGGGAGGGGGAATGAGCAGTTCTTC.

The rearrangement uses TRBV5-6 and TRBJ2-7; 11 bases are shared with TRBD2. From germline, CDR1 is SGHDT and CDR2 YYEEEE. J gave up 4 bases and V 3 bases, and 12 bases lay outside the gene matches. This CDR3 comprises 17 residues. CDR3 region: CASSSRLLAGVFYEQYF. The CDR3 bases are TGTGCCAGCAGCTCTAGATTACTAGCGGGAGTTTTTTACGAGCAGTACTTC.

The gene calls are TRBV30 and TRBJ1-4, with no clear D. Germline loops: CDR1 GTSNPN, CDR2 SVGIG (reference sequence). The length of the CDR3 is 14 residues. The V gene lost 8 bases and the J gene lost 4 bases, with 17 bases spanning the gap. CDR3 DNA sequence: TGTGCCGGAATAGCGGACGGCTTTAATGAAAAACTGTTTTTT. Translating gives CAGIADGFNEKLFF.

The chain has TRBV27 and TRBJ2-7; TRBD1 agrees at 7 bases. CDR3 length: 16 amino acids. Losses at the gene ends were 5 bases for V and 5 bases for J; bases not matched to a gene: 15. Germline V gene lookup returns CDR1 MNHEY and CDR2 SMNVEV (reference sequence). This CDR3 reads CASSPTLTGVPHEQYF. CDR3 coding DNA: TGTGCCAGCAGTCCCACCTTAACAGGGGTCCCTCACGAGCAGTACTTC.

V usage is TRBV14 and J usage is TRBJ2-7, with TRBD2 as a possible D gene (6 bases). Germline V gene lookup returns CDR1 SGHDN and CDR2 FVKESK. The germline V and J ends were trimmed by 2 bases and 6 bases, with 11 bases remaining between them. This CDR3 spans 13 amino acids. CDR3 in amino acids: CASSQLLALEQYF. The DNA for the CDR3 is TGTGCCAGCAGCCAATTACTAGCTCTCGAGCAGTACTTC.

The chain uses TRBV7-8 and TRBJ2-1; 14 bases align to TRBD2. This CDR3 spans 15 amino acids. V lost 10 bases and J lost 2; bases outside the gene matches: 4. The germline gives CDR1 SGHVS, CDR2 FQNEAQ. The CDR3 protein is CATWTSGRPYNEQFF. CDR3 bases: TGTGCCACCTGGACTAGCGGGAGGCCCTACAATGAGCAGTTCTTC.

The chain joins TRBV9 to TRBJ2-7; tentatively, D is TRBD1 (7 bases). Germline CDR1 reads SGDLS; CDR2 reads YYNGEE. Trimming took 3 bases from V and 0 from J, leaving 13 bases between them. CDR3 length: 15 residues. The CDR3 DNA reads as TGTGCCAGCAGCGGCGGGACAGTCACCTCCTACGAGCAGTACTTC. This sequence encodes CASSGGTVTSYEQYF.

This chain uses TRBV10-2 with TRBJ2-7; TRBD2 agrees at 8 bases. The CDR3 length is 20 residues. Per the germline V gene, CDR1 is WSHSY and CDR2 is SAAADI. V was clipped by 3 bases and J by 4 bases; unmatched bases: 23. This chain's CDR3 is CASSEGRSVGGGRLHYEQYF. The CDR3 DNA reads as TGCGCCAGCAGTGAAGGCCGAAGTGTCGGGGGCGGGAGGCTCCATTACGAGCAGTACTTC.

In this sample, this clone turned up once. The rearrangement uses TRBV25-1 and TRBJ2-1; TRBD1 matches 10 bases. The CDR3 covers 13 residues. The junction had 5 bases not matched to a gene; V was cut back by 8 bases and J by 7 bases. Germline lookup yields CDR1 MGHDK and CDR2 SYGVNS. The CDR3 DNA is TGTGCCAGCCGGGACAGGGGCCGGAATGAGCAGTTCTTC. Translation: CASRDRGRNEQFF.

The V and J genes are TRBV19 and TRBJ2-5, with 7 bases that match TRBD1. The CDR3 runs to 13 residues. Germline V lookup: CDR1 LNHDA, CDR2 SQIVND (reference sequence). V lost 6 bases, J lost 3 bases, and 4 bases stayed unmatched. The CDR3 reads CASSNDREETQYF. In DNA, the CDR3 is TGTGCCAGTAGCAATGACAGGGAAGAGACCCAGTACTTC.

The chain couples TRBV27 to TRBJ1-4; the D gene is possibly TRBD1 (5 bases). Per the germline V gene, CDR1 is MNHEY and CDR2 is SMNVEV (reference sequence). The ends were cut back, 10 bases at V and 2 bases at J, with 14 bases in the middle. This CDR3 has 14 residues. CDR3 protein: CATSDGATNEKLFF. Written as DNA, the CDR3 is TGTGCCACTTCTGATGGGGCGACTAATGAAAAACTGTTTTTT.

The CDR3 loop is CASSLEWVRDTEAFF. In DNA form, the CDR3 reads TGTGCCAGCAGCCTTGAGTGGGTCAGGGACACTGAAGCTTTCTTT. J is TRBJ1-1 and V is TRBV6-1; tentatively, D is TRBD1 (5 bases). V was pared by 6 bases and J by 3 bases, with 17 bases between. The germline gives CDR1 MNHNS, CDR2 SASEGT. This CDR3 region has 15 residues.

The V and J genes are TRBV30 and TRBJ2-3; 10 nucleotides match TRBD2. V shed 0 bases and J 6 bases; nucleotides not matched to a gene: 12. CDR1 and CDR2 from the germline V gene are GTSNPN and SVGIG (reference sequence). The CDR3 sequence is 17 residues long. The CDR3, as DNA: TGTGCCTGGAGTGTAATCGCAAGAGCGGGAGGGCCTGATACGCAGTATTTT. Amino acids: CAWSVIARAGGPDTQYF.

This clone was detected once. The chain combines TRBV9 with TRBJ2-1, with D possibly matching TRBD1 (5 bases). CDR1 and CDR2 from the germline V gene are SGDLS and YYNGEE. This CDR3 contains 13 residues. V was clipped by 0 bases and J by 13 bases, with 14 bases between them. For the CDR3, the DNA is TGTGCCAGCAGCGTAGCTAACTCAGGGCCCCAGTTCTTC. Its protein is CASSVANSGPQFF.

The rearrangement links TRBV6-1 to TRBJ1-2; 7 bases are a match to TRBD1. CDR3 length: 13 residues. CDR1 is MNHNS, CDR2 SASEGT, per germline. The J segment lost 7 bases and the V segment lost 6 bases, leaving 8 bases of the junction unmatched. The CDR3 loop is CASSREGAGGYTF. The CDR3 region has the DNA TGTGCCAGCAGCCGCGAGGGGGCGGGTGGCTACACCTTC.